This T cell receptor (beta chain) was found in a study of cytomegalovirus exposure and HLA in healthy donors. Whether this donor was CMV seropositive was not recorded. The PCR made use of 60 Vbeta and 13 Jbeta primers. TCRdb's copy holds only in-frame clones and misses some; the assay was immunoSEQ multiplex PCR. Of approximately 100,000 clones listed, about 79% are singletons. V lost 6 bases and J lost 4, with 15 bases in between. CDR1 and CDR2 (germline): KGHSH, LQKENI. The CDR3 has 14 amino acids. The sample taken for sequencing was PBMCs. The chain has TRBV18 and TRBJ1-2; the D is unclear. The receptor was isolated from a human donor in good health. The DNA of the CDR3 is TGTGCCAGCTCCCCTGATACACCTGTCTATGGCTACACCTTC. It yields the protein CASSPDTPVYGYTF.